The rows below give T cell receptor beta chains drawn from one sample of a study of T cell responses to AZD1222 COVID-19 vaccine. Only in-frame clones appear in the TCRdb table, and some are missing; sequencing was by immunoSEQ multiplex PCR. The table includes about 130,000 clones, 85% to 95% detected once. Material: peripheral blood, obtained on day 0 of AZD1222 vaccination. Receptors were obtained from an adult in good health. CDR3s include the opening cysteine and the closing phenylalanine or tryptophan. A D gene is named only where the DNA matches it firmly. Only some rows state a clone size, as once, few, many or a class for expanded clones.

cdr3_aa	cdr3_nt	clone_size	v_call	j_call	d_call
CASSQALYPDEKLFF	TGCGCCAGCAGCCAAGCTCTCTATCCGGATGAAAAACTGTTTTTT	-	TRBV4-3	TRBJ1-4	-
CASSLVLAGGSEQFF	TGCGCCAGCAGCTTGGTCCTAGCGGGGGGCAGTGAGCAGTTCTTC	-	TRBV5-1	TRBJ2-1	TRBD2
CASSQGATDTQYF	TGCGCCAGCAGCCAGGGGGCGACAGATACGCAGTATTTT	-	TRBV4-3	TRBJ2-3	-
CAVSRGGPNTGELFF	TGTGCCGTATCAAGGGGAGGCCCGAACACCGGGGAGCTGTTTTTT	-	TRBV28	TRBJ2-2	-
CASSLTGLQNTEAFF	TGTGCCAGCTCACTTACAGGCCTGCAGAACACTGAAGCTTTCTTT	-	TRBV18	TRBJ1-1	-
CASSHTGTGAYEQYF	TGCGCCAGCAGCCATACCGGGACAGGGGCCTACGAGCAGTACTTC	-	TRBV5-1	TRBJ2-7	TRBD1
CAWSSGDYEQYF	TGTGCCTGGAGCAGTGGGGACTACGAGCAGTACTTC	-	TRBV30	TRBJ2-7	-
CASTDPGVGEQYF	TGTGCCAGCACCGACCCCGGTGTGGGCGAGCAGTACTTC	-	TRBV27	TRBJ2-7	-
CASSLEGQPSTPLHF	TGCGCCAGCAGCTTGGAAGGACAACCTAGTACACCCCTCCACTTT	-	TRBV5-1	TRBJ1-6	-
CASSLFRGAYEQYF	TGTGCCAGCAGCTTATTCAGGGGCGCCTACGAGCAGTACTTC	-	TRBV7-2	TRBJ2-7	-
CASSEVGRGLNQPQHF	TGTGCCAGCAGTGAAGTCGGCAGGGGGCTCAATCAGCCCCAGCATTTT	-	TRBV2	TRBJ1-5	TRBD1
CAISGTGSNQPQHF	TGTGCCATCAGCGGGACAGGAAGCAATCAGCCCCAGCATTTT	-	TRBV10-3	TRBJ1-5	TRBD1
CASSFQVNTEAFF	TGTGCCAGCAGTTTTCAGGTGAACACTGAAGCTTTCTTT	-	TRBV27	TRBJ1-1	-
CAWSVLRLASNEQFF	TGTGCCTGGAGTGTACTCCGCCTAGCGTCCAATGAGCAGTTCTTC	-	TRBV30	TRBJ2-1	-
CASSFRDEAFF	TGTGCCAGCAGTTTTCGGGATGAAGCTTTCTTT	-	TRBV28	TRBJ1-1	-
CASSPPSEAEKLFF	TGTGCCAGCTCACCACCTTCTGAGGCCGAAAAACTGTTTTTT	-	TRBV18	TRBJ1-4	-
CASSQGYGYTF	TGTGCCAGCAGCCAGGGATATGGCTACACCTTC	-	TRBV4-2	TRBJ1-2	-
CATSSPGQEGYGYTF	TGTGCCACCAGCTCCCCGGGACAGGAAGGCTATGGCTACACCTTC	few	TRBV24-1	TRBJ1-2	TRBD1
CASSFGGWTGELFF	TGTGCCAGCAGTTTTGGGGGCTGGACCGGGGAGCTGTTTTTT	-	TRBV27	TRBJ2-2	-
CAWSPGGGFSSYEQYF	TGTGCCTGGAGCCCCGGGGGTGGGTTTAGCTCCTACGAGCAGTACTTC	-	TRBV30	TRBJ2-7	-
CASSEGGVNTIYF	TGTGCCAGCAGTGAAGGTGGGGTAAACACCATATATTTT	once	TRBV25-1	TRBJ1-3	-
CASGLGQVRDTEAFF	TGTGCTAGTGGTTTGGGGCAGGTCAGGGACACTGAAGCTTTCTTT	-	TRBV12-5	TRBJ1-1	-
CASSKYQGAYEQYF	TGTGCCAGCAGCAAATACCAGGGGGCCTACGAGCAGTACTTC	few	TRBV11-3	TRBJ2-7	TRBD1
CASSPDRDAKFF	TGTGCCAGCAGCCCAGACCGGGACGCAAAGTTCTTC	-	TRBV7-9	TRBJ2-1	-
CASSFGTGDYEQYF	TGTGCCAGCAGCTTTGGGACAGGTGACTACGAGCAGTACTTC	-	TRBV7-2	TRBJ2-7	TRBD1